This passage covers 22 T cell receptor beta chains from one sample sequenced in a study of shared clonotypes between healthy human individuals. The protocol was immunoSEQ multiplex PCR, while the TCRdb copy is restricted to in-frame clones and leaves out a portion. The sample holds about 2,200,000 clones, approximately 94% seen once. CD45RO-negative, CCR7-positively selected cells formed the naive CD8 fraction, excluding terminally differentiated effector memory CD45RA+ cells. Sequencing was performed on naive CD8+ T cells from PBMCs. The receptor set was obtained from a man between 18 and 35 years old in good health. Some clones in this sample may be carry-over from other donors' samples.

J is TRBJ2-7 and V is TRBV27; TRBD1 might be the D (5 bases). This CDR3 contains 15 residues. V was cut by 3 bases and J by 4 bases, with 16 bases left in between. The V gene's germline CDR1 is MNHEY and CDR2 SMNVEV (reference sequence). The CDR3 loop reads CASSFFQGSGYEQYF. The CDR3 DNA sequence: TGTGCCAGCAGTTTTTTCCAGGGTAGTGGTTACGAGCAGTACTTC.

This clone has a single count. This rearrangement joins TRBV7-8 to TRBJ1-4; D is undetermined. This CDR3 is 12 amino acids long. The germline CDR1 and CDR2 sequences are SGHVS and FQNEAQ. Trimming cost V 6 bases and J 14 bases, with 16 bases left between them. Here the CDR3 reads CASRLEAGPLFF. Written as DNA, the CDR3 is TGTGCCAGCAGACTAGAGGCCGGCCCGCTGTTTTTT.

The chain carries TRBV9 and TRBJ2-2; unclear D gene. There are 15 residues in the CDR3. The V gene lost 4 bases and the J gene lost 0 bases, with 10 bases spanning the gap. Germline CDR1 SGDLS, CDR2 YYNGEE. The CDR3 protein is CASSPTLANTGELFF. DNA of the CDR3: TGTGCCAGCAGCCCCACTTTGGCGAACACCGGGGAGCTGTTTTTT.

The chain carries TRBV5-4 and TRBJ2-7, with 14 bases fitting TRBD2. J lost 6 bases, V lost 3 bases, and 14 bases had no gene match. Germline V gene lookup returns CDR1 SGHNT and CDR2 YYREEE (reference sequence). The CDR3 is 18 residues long. The CDR3 protein is CASSSGLAGARGVLEQYF. The CDR3 DNA is TGTGCCAGCAGCTCGGGACTAGCGGGAGCCCGGGGGGTCCTCGAGCAGTACTTC.

The chain uses TRBV28 and TRBJ2-7; 15 positions agree with TRBD2. Germline V gene sequence: CDR1 MDHEN, CDR2 SYDVKM. The CDR3 extends over 16 amino acids. With 4 bases clipped from V and 5 bases from J, the junction kept 6 bases outside the gene matches. The CDR3 protein is CASSWGTSGRFDEQYF. In DNA, the CDR3 is TGTGCCAGCAGTTGGGGGACTAGCGGGAGGTTCGACGAGCAGTACTTC.

The chain has TRBV7-3 and TRBJ2-1, with 13 bases matching TRBD2. V trimming: 4 bases; J trimming: 4 bases; junction bases outside the gene matches: 4. This CDR3 has 16 amino acids. Germline CDR1 is SGHTA and CDR2 is FQGTGA. The CDR3 here is CASSSMTSGRYNEQFF. As DNA, the CDR3 is TGTGCCAGCAGCTCTATGACTAGCGGGAGGTACAATGAGCAGTTCTTC.

V and J are TRBV4-2 and TRBJ1-4; possibly TRBD1 for D (6 bases). Trimming shortened V by 4 bases and J by 0 bases, and 21 bases separated the two germline ends. From germline, CDR1 is LGHNA and CDR2 YNFKEQ. CDR3 length: 19 residues. CDR3 amino acids: CASSPTSRGRGSTNEKLFF. DNA for the CDR3: TGTGCCAGCAGCCCCACAAGTCGGGGGCGGGGGTCAACTAATGAAAAACTGTTTTTT.

The genes are TRBV9 and TRBJ1-6; no definite D call. V shed 4 bases and J shed 10 bases, with 15 bases lying between them. This CDR3 spans 14 amino acids. Germline CDR1 is SGDLS and CDR2 is YYNGEE. This chain's CDR3 is CASSPEYGRSPLHF. The CDR3 bases are TGTGCCAGCAGCCCGGAGTACGGGCGCTCACCCCTCCACTTT.

The chain is built from TRBV30 and TRBJ2-7, with 7 positions matching TRBD2. CDR3 length equals 13 residues. Germline CDR1 reads GTSNPN; CDR2 reads SVGIG (reference sequence). After removal of 1 base from V and 5 bases from J, the junction contained 5 bases not matched to a gene. CDR3 in amino acids: CAWSEWEGNEQYF. DNA of the CDR3: TGTGCCTGGAGTGAATGGGAGGGGAACGAGCAGTACTTC.

The chain couples TRBV7-2 to TRBJ2-2, with D perhaps TRBD2 (6 bases). This CDR3 is built from 14 residues. Germline loops: CDR1 SGHTA, CDR2 FQGNSA. With 2 bases removed from V and 9 bases from J, the gap between germline ends came to 13 bases. The CDR3 protein is CASSLIGLSRELFF. CDR3 nucleotide sequence: TGTGCCAGCAGCTTAATTGGACTATCGAGGGAGCTGTTTTTT. The full variable domain, completed using reference TRBV7-2 and TRBJ2-2, is GAGVSQSPSNKVTEKGKDVELRCDPISGHTALYWYRQSLGQGLEFLIYFQGNSAPDKSGLPSDRFSAERTGGSVSTLTIQRTQQEDSAVYLCASSLIGLSRELFFGEGSRLTVL.

To note about this clone: This sample also contains other DNA sequences that code for the same CDR3. The rearrangement links TRBV19 to TRBJ2-7, with a weak D call TRBD2 (5 bases). Germline CDR1 and CDR2: LNHDA and SQIVND (reference sequence). V lost 1 base, J lost 3 bases, and 7 bases lay in between. The CDR3 has 13 residues. DNA of the CDR3: TGTGCCAGTAGTATAGGCCGGGACTACGAGCAGTACTTC. Translation gives CASSIGRDYEQYF.

The count of this clone is one. The chain has TRBV28 and TRBJ2-3, with 9 bases matching TRBD1. V was clipped by 0 bases and J by 1 base; unmatched bases: 2. The CDR3 totals 16 residues. Per the germline V gene, CDR1 is MDHEN and CDR2 is SYDVKM. In DNA, the CDR3 is TGTGCCAGCAGTTTATGGGGACAGGGTCGCACAGATACGCAGTATTTT. Its translation is CASSLWGQGRTDTQYF.

V is TRBV4-3 and J is TRBJ2-1, with 9 bases aligning to TRBD1. This CDR3 has 16 residues. V trimming: 6 bases; J trimming: 8 bases; junction bases outside the gene matches: 14. From germline, CDR1 is LGHNA and CDR2 YSLEER. The CDR3 sequence: CASSPAGTGLGDEQFF. The DNA of the CDR3 is TGCGCCAGCAGTCCCGCCGGGACAGGGCTTGGAGATGAGCAGTTCTTC.

J is TRBJ1-1 and V is TRBV19; D remains unclear. CDR1 is LNHDA, CDR2 SQIVND, per germline (reference sequence). This CDR3 comprises 15 residues. V shed 3 bases and J shed 2 bases, with 13 bases lying between them. CDR3 in amino acids: CASSMAQELNTEAFF. The CDR3 DNA sequence: TGTGCCAGTAGTATGGCCCAGGAGCTAAACACTGAAGCTTTCTTT.

This sequence joins TRBV11-2 and TRBJ2-7; D remains unclear. This CDR3 comprises 12 residues. V lost 3 bases and J lost 5, with 8 bases in between. CDR1 and CDR2 (germline): SGHAT, FQNNGV. The CDR3 DNA follows: TGTGCCAGCAGCTTGAACCTGGACGAGCAGTACTTC. This gives the protein CASSLNLDEQYF.

The chain links TRBV5-1 to TRBJ2-5; 7 positions agree with TRBD1. V gave up 4 bases and J gave up 5 bases; unmatched junction bases: 8. Germline V gene lookup returns CDR1 SGHRS and CDR2 YFSETQ. This CDR3 spans 14 amino acids. The CDR3 nucleotides read TGCGCCAGCAGCCCCGGGACAGTCGGGGAGACCCAGTACTTC. Residues: CASSPGTVGETQYF.

The chain recombines TRBV27 with TRBJ2-5, with TRBD2 matching 12 bases. This CDR3 is 14 amino acids long. With 7 bases clipped from V and 3 bases from J, the junction kept 3 bases outside the gene matches. Germline V CDR1 and CDR2: MNHEY, SMNVEV (reference sequence). This CDR3 is CASNPSGREETQYF. The CDR3 DNA is TGTGCCAGCAACCCTAGCGGGAGGGAAGAGACCCAGTACTTC.

CDR3: CASSLVTDGETQYF. CDR3 sequence (DNA): TGTGCCAGCAGCTTAGTCACCGATGGGGAGACCCAGTACTTC. The chain couples TRBV7-9 to TRBJ2-5, with D uncertain. Trimming stripped 1 base from V and 5 bases from J, with 11 bases between. Germline CDR1 and CDR2: SEHNR and FQNEAQ (reference sequence). This CDR3 contains 14 residues.

The V gene is TRBV29-1, the J gene TRBJ1-1; D not certain. There are 12 residues in the CDR3. In germline, CDR1 is SQVTM, CDR2 ANQGSEA. Trimming took off 6 bases at V and 6 bases at J, with 14 bases between the two ends. The CDR3 DNA sequence: TGCAGCGTCGGTTTGCGCTTCCCTGAAGCTTTCTTT. The encoded protein is CSVGLRFPEAFF. The full variable domain, its missing parts supplied by reference TRBV29-1 and TRBJ1-1, is SAVISQKPSRDICQRGTSLTIQCQVDSQVTMMFWYRQQPGQSLTLIATANQGSEATYESGFVIDKFPISRPNLTFSTLTVSNMSPEDSSIYLCSVGLRFPEAFFGQGTRLTVV.

This clone was recorded only once. The rearrangement joins TRBV6-5 to TRBJ2-7; 10 nucleotides match TRBD2. This CDR3 is built from 16 residues. V lost 0 bases and J lost 4; bases outside the gene matches: 6. Germline loops: CDR1 MNHEY, CDR2 SVGAGI. The chain's CDR3 is CASSYSSGRRAYEQYF. DNA of the CDR3: TGTGCCAGCAGTTACTCTAGCGGGAGGAGGGCTTACGAGCAGTACTTC.

This clone was detected once. The chain joins TRBV19 to TRBJ1-1, with D possibly TRBD1 on 5 matching bases. V lost 6 bases and J lost 3, with 14 bases in between. CDR1 is LNHDA and CDR2 is SQIVND in the germline V gene (reference sequence). The CDR3 sequence is 14 residues long. The DNA for the CDR3 is TGTGCCAGTAGGGGGACTCTAGGGGACACTGAAGCTTTCTTT. This gives the protein CASRGTLGDTEAFF.

This chain connects TRBV28 to TRBJ2-3, with 8 bases identical to TRBD2. Germline V CDR1 and CDR2: MDHEN, SYDVKM. The CDR3 has 14 residues. With 4 bases clipped from V and 4 bases from J, the junction kept 4 bases outside the gene matches. CDR3: CASSSGRGSDTQYF. The CDR3 nucleotides are TGTGCCAGCAGTTCCGGGAGGGGCTCAGATACGCAGTATTTT.